This entry is about one T cell receptor (beta chain). The data derive from a study of blood T cell repertoires in COVID-19. Some clones are missing from TCRdb's copy, which holds only in-frame ones; the method was immunoSEQ multiplex PCR. This sample has 85,000 to 130,000 clones, with about 82% found just once. Between the trimmed V and J ends, which lost 11 bases and 1 base, there was a span of 20 bases. The V gene's germline CDR1 is WNHNN and CDR2 SYGVQD (reference sequence). This CDR3 comprises 15 residues. This chain joins TRBV10-1 and TRBJ1-2; a weak D match, TRBD1 (6 bases). Sequenced input: peripheral blood. The sequence was collected from a man aged 80 or over with COVID-19, enrolled during active disease. CDR3 loop: CAYASGQSRNYGYTF. The CDR3 DNA reads as TGCGCCTATGCAAGCGGACAGTCACGTAACTATGGCTACACCTTC.